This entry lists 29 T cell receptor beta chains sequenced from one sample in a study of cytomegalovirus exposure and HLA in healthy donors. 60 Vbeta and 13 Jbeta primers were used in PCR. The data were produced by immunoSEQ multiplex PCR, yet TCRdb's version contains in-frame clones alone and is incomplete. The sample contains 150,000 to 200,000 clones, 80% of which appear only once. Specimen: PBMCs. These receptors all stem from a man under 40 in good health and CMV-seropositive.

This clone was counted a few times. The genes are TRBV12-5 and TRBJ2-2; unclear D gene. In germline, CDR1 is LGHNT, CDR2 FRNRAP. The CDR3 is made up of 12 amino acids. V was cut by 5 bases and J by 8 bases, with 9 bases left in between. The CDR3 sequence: CASGLQTGELFF. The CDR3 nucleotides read TGTGCTAGTGGTCTCCAGACTGGGGAGCTGTTTTTT. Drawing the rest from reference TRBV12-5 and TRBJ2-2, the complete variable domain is DARVTQTPRHKVTEMGQEVTMRCQPILGHNTVFWYRQTMMQGLELLAYFRNRAPLDDSGMPKDRFSAEMPDATLATLKIQPSEPRDSAVYFCASGLQTGELFFGEGSRLTVL.

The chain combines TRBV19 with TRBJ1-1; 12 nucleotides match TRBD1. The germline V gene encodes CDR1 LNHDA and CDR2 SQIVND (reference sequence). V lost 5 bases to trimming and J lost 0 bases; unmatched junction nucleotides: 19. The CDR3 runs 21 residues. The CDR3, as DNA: TGTGCCAGTAGTCTTAAAGGGACAGGGGGCTTGGTTGGTTATATGAACACTGAAGCTTTCTTT. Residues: CASSLKGTGGLVGYMNTEAFF.

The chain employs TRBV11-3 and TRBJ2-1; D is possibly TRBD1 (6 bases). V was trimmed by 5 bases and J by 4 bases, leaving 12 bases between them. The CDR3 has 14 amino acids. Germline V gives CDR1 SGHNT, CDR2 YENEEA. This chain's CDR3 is CASSGTNRYNEQFF. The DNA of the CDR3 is TGTGCCAGCAGCGGGACAAACCGATACAATGAGCAGTTCTTC.

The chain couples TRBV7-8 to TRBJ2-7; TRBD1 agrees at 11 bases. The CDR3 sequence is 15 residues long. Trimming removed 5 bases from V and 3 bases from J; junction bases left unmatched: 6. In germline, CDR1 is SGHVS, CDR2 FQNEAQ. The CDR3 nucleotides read TGTGCCAGCAGCATCACGGGACAGGGGGACTACGAGCAGTACTTC. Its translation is CASSITGQGDYEQYF. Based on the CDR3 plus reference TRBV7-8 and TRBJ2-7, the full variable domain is GAGVSQSPRYKVAKRGQDVALRCDPISGHVSLFWYQQALGQGPEFLTYFQNEAQLDKSGLPSDRFFAERPEGSVSTLKIQRTQQEDSAVYLCASSITGQGDYEQYFGPGTRLTVT.

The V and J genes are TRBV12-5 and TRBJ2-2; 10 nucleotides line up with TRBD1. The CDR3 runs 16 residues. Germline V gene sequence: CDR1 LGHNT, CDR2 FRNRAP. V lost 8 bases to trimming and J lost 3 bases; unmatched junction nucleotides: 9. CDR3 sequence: CASTSPGTGDTGELFF. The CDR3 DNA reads TGTGCTAGTACCTCCCCCGGGACAGGGGACACCGGGGAGCTGTTTTTT.

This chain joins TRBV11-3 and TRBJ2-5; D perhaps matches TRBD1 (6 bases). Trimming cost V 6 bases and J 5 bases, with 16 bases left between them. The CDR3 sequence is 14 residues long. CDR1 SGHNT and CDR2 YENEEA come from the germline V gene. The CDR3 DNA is TGTGCCAGCAGTCACAGGGAGAGGCTCGAGACCCAGTACTTC. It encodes CASSHRERLETQYF.

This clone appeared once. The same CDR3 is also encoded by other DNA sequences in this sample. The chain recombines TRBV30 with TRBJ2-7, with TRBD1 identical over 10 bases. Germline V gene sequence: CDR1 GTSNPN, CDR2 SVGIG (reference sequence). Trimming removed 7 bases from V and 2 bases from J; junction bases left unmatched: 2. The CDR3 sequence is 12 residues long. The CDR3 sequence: CASGTGAYEQYF. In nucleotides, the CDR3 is TGTGCCTCCGGGACAGGGGCCTACGAGCAGTACTTC.

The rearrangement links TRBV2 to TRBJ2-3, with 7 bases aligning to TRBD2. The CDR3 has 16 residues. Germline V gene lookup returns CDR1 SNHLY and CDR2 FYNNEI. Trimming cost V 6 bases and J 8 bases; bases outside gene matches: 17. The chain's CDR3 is CASRTSGRAGMGTQYF. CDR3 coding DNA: TGTGCCAGCAGAACCTCGGGGAGGGCCGGGATGGGTACGCAGTATTTT.

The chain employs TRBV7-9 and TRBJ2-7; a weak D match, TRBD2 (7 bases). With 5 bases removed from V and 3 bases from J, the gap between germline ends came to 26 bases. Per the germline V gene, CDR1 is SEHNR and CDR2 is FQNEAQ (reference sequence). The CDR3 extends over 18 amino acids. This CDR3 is CASSGPGRGDGPFYEQYF. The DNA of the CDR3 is TGTGCCAGCAGCGGACCAGGGAGGGGGGATGGCCCCTTCTACGAGCAGTACTTC.

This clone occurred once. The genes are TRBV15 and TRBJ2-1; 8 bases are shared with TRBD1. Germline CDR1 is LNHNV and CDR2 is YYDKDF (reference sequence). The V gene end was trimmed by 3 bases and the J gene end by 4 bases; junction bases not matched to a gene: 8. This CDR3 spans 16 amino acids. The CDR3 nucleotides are TGTGCCACCAGCAGGCAGACAGGGGCAGGGTACAATGAGCAGTTCTTC. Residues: CATSRQTGAGYNEQFF.

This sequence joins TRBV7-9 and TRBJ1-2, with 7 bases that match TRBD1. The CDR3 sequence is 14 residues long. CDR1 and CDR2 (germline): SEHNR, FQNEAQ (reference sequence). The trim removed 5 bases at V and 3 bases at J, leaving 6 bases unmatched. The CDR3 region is CASSPRTGHYGYTF. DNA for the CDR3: TGTGCCAGCAGCCCGCGGACAGGTCACTATGGCTACACCTTC.

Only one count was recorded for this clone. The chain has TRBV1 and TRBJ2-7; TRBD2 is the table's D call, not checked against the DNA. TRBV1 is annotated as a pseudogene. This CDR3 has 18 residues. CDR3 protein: CTSSQDETSGGASYEQYF. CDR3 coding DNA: TGCACCAGCAGCCAAGATGAAACTAGCGGGGGGGCCTCCTACGAGCAGTACTTC.

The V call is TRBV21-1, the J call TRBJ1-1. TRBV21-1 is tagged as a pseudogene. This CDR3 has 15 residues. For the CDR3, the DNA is TGTGCCAGCAGCCCTCCACGACCCGAGGCCACTGAAGCTTTCTTT. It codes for CASSPPRPEATEAFF.

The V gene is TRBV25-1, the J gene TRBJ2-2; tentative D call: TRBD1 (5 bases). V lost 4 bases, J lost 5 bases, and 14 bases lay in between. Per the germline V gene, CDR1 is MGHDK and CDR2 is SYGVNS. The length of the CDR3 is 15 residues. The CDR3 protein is CASSGRVHRTGELFF. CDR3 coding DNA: TGTGCCAGCAGTGGCAGGGTTCATCGTACCGGGGAGCTGTTTTTT.

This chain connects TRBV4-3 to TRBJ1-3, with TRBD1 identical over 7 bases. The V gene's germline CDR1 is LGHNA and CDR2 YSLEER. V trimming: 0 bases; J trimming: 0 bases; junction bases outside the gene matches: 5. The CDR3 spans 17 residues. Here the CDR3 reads CASSQETGQFSGNTIYF. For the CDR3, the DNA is TGCGCCAGCAGCCAAGAAACGGGACAGTTCTCTGGAAACACCATATATTTT.

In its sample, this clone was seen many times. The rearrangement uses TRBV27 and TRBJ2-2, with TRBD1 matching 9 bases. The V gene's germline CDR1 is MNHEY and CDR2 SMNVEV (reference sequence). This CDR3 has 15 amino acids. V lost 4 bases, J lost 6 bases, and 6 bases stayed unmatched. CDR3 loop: CASSSTGGAPGELFF. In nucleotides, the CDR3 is TGTGCCAGCAGTTCCACAGGGGGCGCCCCCGGGGAGCTGTTTTTT.

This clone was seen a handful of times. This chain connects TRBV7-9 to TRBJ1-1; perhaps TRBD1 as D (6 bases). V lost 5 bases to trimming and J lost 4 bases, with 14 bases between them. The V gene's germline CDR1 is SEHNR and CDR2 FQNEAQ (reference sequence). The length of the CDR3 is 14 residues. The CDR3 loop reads CASSRHTGTTEAFF. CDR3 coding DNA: TGTGCCAGCAGCCGACACACAGGGACCACTGAAGCTTTCTTT.

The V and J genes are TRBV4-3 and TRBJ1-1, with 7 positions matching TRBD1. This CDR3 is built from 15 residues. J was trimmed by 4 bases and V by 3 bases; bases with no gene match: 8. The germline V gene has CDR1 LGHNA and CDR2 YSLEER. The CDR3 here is CASSQTGKWGTEAFF. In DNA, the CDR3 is TGCGCCAGCAGCCAGACAGGGAAGTGGGGCACTGAAGCTTTCTTT.

CDR3 region: CASSLDGPGLASYEQYF. DNA of the CDR3: TGTGCCAGCAGCTTAGATGGTCCGGGACTAGCGAGTTACGAGCAGTACTTC. The V gene is TRBV11-2, the J gene TRBJ2-7; 10 bases fit TRBD2. V gave up 0 bases and J gave up 4 bases; unmatched junction bases: 9. Germline lookup yields CDR1 SGHAT and CDR2 FQNNGV. The CDR3 is 17 amino acids.

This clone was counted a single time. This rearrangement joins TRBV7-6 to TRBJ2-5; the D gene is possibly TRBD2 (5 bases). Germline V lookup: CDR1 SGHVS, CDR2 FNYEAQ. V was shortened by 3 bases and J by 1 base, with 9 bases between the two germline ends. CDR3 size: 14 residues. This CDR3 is CASSFDYRQETQYF. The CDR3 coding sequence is TGTGCCAGCAGCTTTGACTACCGCCAAGAGACCCAGTACTTC.

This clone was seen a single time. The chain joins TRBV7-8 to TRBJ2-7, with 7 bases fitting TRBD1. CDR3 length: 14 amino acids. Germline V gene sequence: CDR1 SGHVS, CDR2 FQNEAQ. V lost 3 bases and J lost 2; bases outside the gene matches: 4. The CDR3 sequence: CASSFGDSAYEQYF. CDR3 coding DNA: TGTGCCAGCAGCTTTGGGGACAGCGCCTACGAGCAGTACTTC.

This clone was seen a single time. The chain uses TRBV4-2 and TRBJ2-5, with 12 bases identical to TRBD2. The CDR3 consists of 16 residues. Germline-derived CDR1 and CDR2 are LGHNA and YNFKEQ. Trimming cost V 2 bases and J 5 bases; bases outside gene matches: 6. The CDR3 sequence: CASSQFRTSGVETQYF. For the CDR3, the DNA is TGTGCCAGCAGCCAATTTAGGACTAGCGGGGTGGAGACCCAGTACTTC.

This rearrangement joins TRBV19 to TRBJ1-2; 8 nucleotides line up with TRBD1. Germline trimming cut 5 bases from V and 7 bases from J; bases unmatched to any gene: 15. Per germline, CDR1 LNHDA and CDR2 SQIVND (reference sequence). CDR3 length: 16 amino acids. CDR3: CASSLRTGPVYSGYTF. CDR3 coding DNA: TGTGCCAGTAGTCTCCGGACAGGGCCTGTGTATAGTGGCTACACCTTC.

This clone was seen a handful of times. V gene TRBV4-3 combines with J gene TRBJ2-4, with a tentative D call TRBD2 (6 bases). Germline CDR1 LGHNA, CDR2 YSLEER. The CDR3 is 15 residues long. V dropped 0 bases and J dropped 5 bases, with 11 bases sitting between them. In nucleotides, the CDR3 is TGCGCCAGCAGCCAAGATGGGCGGGATGAAAACATTCAGTACTTC. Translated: CASSQDGRDENIQYF.

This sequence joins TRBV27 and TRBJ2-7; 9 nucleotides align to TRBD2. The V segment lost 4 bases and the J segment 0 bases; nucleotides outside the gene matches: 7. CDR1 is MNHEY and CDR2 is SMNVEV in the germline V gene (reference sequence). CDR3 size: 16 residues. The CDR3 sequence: CASSSASGTISYEQYF. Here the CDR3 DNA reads TGTGCCAGCAGTTCGGCTAGCGGGACGATCTCCTACGAGCAGTACTTC.

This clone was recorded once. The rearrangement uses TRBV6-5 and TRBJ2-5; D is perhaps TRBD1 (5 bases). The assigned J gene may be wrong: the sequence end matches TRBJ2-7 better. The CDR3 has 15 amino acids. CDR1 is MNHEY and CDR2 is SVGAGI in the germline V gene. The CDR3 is CASRSSGWGRVEQYF. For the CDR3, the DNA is TGTGCCAGCAGGTCGTCAGGGTGGGGAAGGGTCGAGCAGTACTTC.

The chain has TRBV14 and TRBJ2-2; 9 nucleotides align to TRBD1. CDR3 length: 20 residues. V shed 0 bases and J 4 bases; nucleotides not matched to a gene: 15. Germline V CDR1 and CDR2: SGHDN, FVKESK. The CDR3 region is CASSQDTPVRGQGFTGELFF. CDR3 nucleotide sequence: TGTGCCAGCAGCCAAGATACCCCCGTCCGGGGACAGGGATTCACCGGGGAGCTGTTTTTT.

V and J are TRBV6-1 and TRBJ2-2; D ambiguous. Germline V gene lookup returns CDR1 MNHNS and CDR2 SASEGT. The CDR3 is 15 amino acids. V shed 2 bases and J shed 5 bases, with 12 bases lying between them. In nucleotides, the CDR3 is TGTGCCAGCAGTGAAAGGCAGACCGGGACCGGGGAGCTGTTTTTT. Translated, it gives CASSERQTGTGELFF.

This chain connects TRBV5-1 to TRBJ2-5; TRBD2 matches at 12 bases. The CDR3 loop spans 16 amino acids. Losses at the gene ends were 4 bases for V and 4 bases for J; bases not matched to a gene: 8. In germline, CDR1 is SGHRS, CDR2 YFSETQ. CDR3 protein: CASSQTSGSGGETQYF. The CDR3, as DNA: TGCGCCAGCAGCCAGACTAGCGGGAGTGGGGGAGAGACCCAGTACTTC.